These 17 T cell receptor beta chains were all obtained from the same sample, sequenced in a study of blood T cell repertoires in COVID-19 (TCRdb year 2020). Library prep was done by the immunoSEQ multiplex PCR assay. As stored in TCRdb, this immuneACCESS dataset retains in-frame rearrangements with V and J assigned. A fraction of the clones does not appear; measured against another copy, unresolved V genes explain less than half of the discrepancy, and the remainder lacks a known reason. This sample holds about 66,000 clones; around nine tenths were observed only once. Less than 1.5% of the sample is held by the ten biggest clonotypes. The sample was peripheral blood. These receptor sequences come from a man between 60 and 75 years old with acute or convalescent COVID-19.

The gene calls are TRBV7-2 and TRBJ2-1; no definite D call. The CDR3 length is 15 residues. The germline V and J ends were trimmed by 5 bases and 4 bases, with 15 bases remaining between them. CDR1 SGHTA and CDR2 FQGNSA come from the germline V gene. The CDR3 coding sequence is TGTGCCAGCAGCCTCACAGTGGATGTGTACAATGAGCAGTTCTTC. As protein: CASSLTVDVYNEQFF.

The chain joins TRBV6-5 to TRBJ1-6; D is undetermined. Between the trimmed V and J ends, which lost 3 bases and 7 bases, there was a span of 10 bases. Per the germline V gene, CDR1 is MNHEY and CDR2 is SVGAGI. There are 14 residues in the CDR3. CDR3 sequence (DNA): TGTGCCAGCAGTTATGAGAGACTCAATTCACCCCTCCACTTT. Translating gives CASSYERLNSPLHF.

This chain connects TRBV6-5 to TRBJ2-7; D is unresolved. V was clipped by 6 bases and J by 4 bases, with 16 bases between them. Per the germline V gene, CDR1 is MNHEY and CDR2 is SVGAGI. The CDR3 totals 14 residues. Here the CDR3 reads CASRESRRNYEQYF. CDR3 bases: TGTGCCAGCAGGGAGTCGCGCAGAAATTACGAGCAGTACTTC.

This chain connects TRBV5-4 to TRBJ1-1, with D maybe TRBD1 (5 bases). The CDR3 loop spans 15 amino acids. The germline gives CDR1 SGHNT, CDR2 YYREEE (reference sequence). V gave up 4 bases and J gave up 7 bases, with 20 bases separating them. This CDR3 reads CASSRRFREGNEAFF. DNA of the CDR3: TGTGCCAGCAGCCGCCGGTTCAGGGAGGGAAATGAAGCTTTCTTT.

The rearrangement joins TRBV9 to TRBJ1-3; 8 nucleotides match TRBD1. This CDR3 is built from 18 residues. Trimming cost V 3 bases and J 2 bases; bases outside gene matches: 13. Germline-derived CDR1 and CDR2 are SGDLS and YYNGEE. CDR3 in amino acids: CASSAHRDRLFTGNTIYF. The CDR3 region has the DNA TGTGCCAGCAGCGCCCACCGGGACAGGCTTTTTACTGGAAACACCATATATTTT. Full variable domain (rest looked up from reference TRBV9 and TRBJ1-3): DSGVTQTPKHLITATGQRVTLRCSPRSGDLSVYWYQQSLDQGLQFLIQYYNGEERAKGNILERFSAQQFPDLHSELNLSSLELGDSALYFCASSAHRDRLFTGNTIYFGEGSWLTVV.

The chain recombines TRBV27 with TRBJ1-5, with 8 bases fitting TRBD1. Trimming took 8 bases from V and 5 from J; bases not matched to a gene: 11. Germline V gives CDR1 MNHEY, CDR2 SMNVEV (reference sequence). The CDR3 contains 15 residues. CDR3 protein: CASGAITGGHQPQHF. DNA for the CDR3: TGTGCCAGCGGTGCAATTACAGGGGGGCATCAGCCCCAGCATTTT.

This chain links TRBV5-1 with TRBJ1-1; no firm D call. Trimming pared 2 bases from V and 2 bases from J, leaving 10 bases between. Germline V lookup: CDR1 SGHRS, CDR2 YFSETQ. The CDR3 has 14 amino acids. The CDR3 region is CASSFGDINTEAFF. CDR3 in DNA: TGCGCCAGCAGCTTCGGTGACATAAACACTGAAGCTTTCTTT.

The chain employs TRBV15 and TRBJ2-7, with D tentatively TRBD1 (6 bases). Germline lookup yields CDR1 LNHNV and CDR2 YYDKDF (reference sequence). Trimming removed 0 bases from V and 2 bases from J, with 8 bases in between. The CDR3 spans 14 residues. The CDR3 DNA is TGTGCCACCAGCAGAGAAGGGGGACCCTACGAGCAGTACTTC. Translating gives CATSREGGPYEQYF.

This clone was counted a few times. The V gene is TRBV15, the J gene TRBJ1-2, with 10 bases lining up with TRBD1. V was pared by 3 bases and J by 4 bases, with 8 bases of the junction left unmatched. CDR1 and CDR2 from the germline V gene are LNHNV and YYDKDF (reference sequence). CDR3 length: 16 amino acids. Here the CDR3 DNA reads TGTGCCACCAGCAGTAAAAGACAGGGGGCTCGCTATGGCTACACCTTC. The encoded protein is CATSSKRQGARYGYTF. The full variable domain, with the rest looked up from reference TRBV15 and TRBJ1-2, is DAMVIQNPRYQVTQFGKPVTLSCSQTLNHNVMYWYQQKSSQAPKLLFHYYDKDFNNEADTPDNFQSRRPNTSFCFLDIRSPGLGDTAMYLCATSSKRQGARYGYTFGSGTRLTVV.

The chain couples TRBV12-3 or TRBV12-4 to TRBJ2-5; 10 bases are shared with TRBD1. CDR3 size: 13 residues. With 3 bases clipped from V and 5 bases from J, the junction kept 0 bases outside the gene matches. CDR3 loop: CASSLTGGETQYF. Here the CDR3 DNA reads TGTGCCAGCAGTTTGACAGGGGGCGAGACCCAGTACTTC.

This rearrangement joins TRBV10-2 to TRBJ2-2, with 12 bases aligning to TRBD2. CDR1 is WSHSY and CDR2 is SAAADI in the germline V gene. The CDR3 loop spans 15 amino acids. Unmatched junction bases numbered 0, after V lost 6 bases and J lost 1 base. The CDR3 nucleotides read TGCGCCAGCAGGACTAGCGGGGGGAACACCGGGGAGCTGTTTTTT. This sequence encodes CASRTSGGNTGELFF.

This chain connects TRBV6-4 to TRBJ1-2, with TRBD1 matching 8 bases. V gave up 1 base and J gave up 8 bases; unmatched junction bases: 3. This CDR3 comprises 13 residues. Germline V CDR1 and CDR2: MRHNA, SNTAGT. CDR3 loop: CASSDWTGQGYTF. CDR3 nucleotides: TGTGCCAGCAGTGACTGGACAGGGCAGGGCTACACCTTC.

This chain uses TRBV2 with TRBJ2-1, with 8 bases that match TRBD2. Germline-derived CDR1 and CDR2 are SNHLY and FYNNEI. V was pared by 6 bases and J by 7 bases, with 20 bases of the junction left unmatched. This CDR3 is built from 18 residues. CDR3 coding DNA: TGTGCCAGCAGACTCAGAACCGGGGGGGCCACTGGATGGAATGAGCAGTTCTTC. Protein product: CASRLRTGGATGWNEQFF.

The V call is TRBV30, the J call TRBJ2-5; weak D call: TRBD1 (6 bases). Germline loops: CDR1 GTSNPN, CDR2 SVGIG (reference sequence). V was clipped by 0 bases and J by 3 bases, with 11 bases between them. This CDR3 has 14 residues. The CDR3 DNA reads as TGTGCCTGGAGTGTATCTTGGACAGAAGAGACCCAGTACTTC. It is translated as CAWSVSWTEETQYF.

The chain employs TRBV4-1 and TRBJ2-2; 7 bases are shared with TRBD1. The V gene's germline CDR1 is MGHRA and CDR2 YSYEKL. V trimming: 4 bases; J trimming: 9 bases; junction bases outside the gene matches: 8. The CDR3 consists of 14 residues. The CDR3 bases are TGCGCCAGCAGCCGTCCCGGGACAGTTTGGGAGCTGTTTTTT. This codes for CASSRPGTVWELFF.

This clone was seen only once. In DNA, the CDR3 is TGTGCCAGCAGTTACTCAGTAGGGGGCGTCCTGACTTTC. Its translation: CASSYSVGGVLTF. This rearrangement joins TRBV6-2 or TRBV6-3 to TRBJ2-6, with a tentative D call TRBD1 (6 bases). Germline loops: CDR1 MNHEY, CDR2 SVGEGT. Trimming took 0 bases from V and 12 from J, leaving 9 bases between them. The CDR3 runs 13 residues.

The J gene is TRBJ2-3, the V gene TRBV13; 9 positions agree with TRBD1. The V segment lost 5 bases and the J segment 2 bases; nucleotides outside the gene matches: 8. The V gene's germline CDR1 is PRHDT and CDR2 FYEKMQ (reference sequence). The length of the CDR3 is 16 residues. Written as DNA, the CDR3 is TGTGCCAGCAGCCAAACCGGGACAGGGAACACAGATACGCAGTATTTT. Translated: CASSQTGTGNTDTQYF.